Here is one T cell receptor (beta chain) with its context. Only in-frame clones appear in the TCRdb table, and some are missing; sequencing was by immunoSEQ multiplex PCR. This sample has tens of thousands of clones, with roughly 80% found just once. The sample is drawn from a study of T cells in narcolepsy. Across the whole study: Healthy controls were enrolled alongside patients with narcolepsy type 1 or type 2.

V lost 6 bases and J lost 5; bases outside the gene matches: 17. Germline V CDR1 and CDR2: LNHDA, SQIVND (reference sequence). The CDR3 runs to 17 residues. The chain is built from TRBV19 and TRBJ1-1; 8 bases align to TRBD1. Sequenced: CD45RA- memory CD4+ T cells from PBMCs. The receptor's source is a human donor with narcolepsy. The DNA for the CDR3 is TGTGCCAGTAGCCCCGGTGGGAGTGGACAGGGTTGGACTGAAGCTTTCTTT. As protein: CASSPGGSGQGWTEAFF. The variable domain in full, with the rest retrieved from reference TRBV19 and TRBJ1-1, is DGGITQSPKYLFRKEGQNVTLSCEQNLNHDAMYWYRQDPGQGLRLIYYSQIVNDFQKGDIAEGYSVSREKKESFPLTVTSAQKNPTAFYLCASSPGGSGQGWTEAFFGQGTRLTVV.